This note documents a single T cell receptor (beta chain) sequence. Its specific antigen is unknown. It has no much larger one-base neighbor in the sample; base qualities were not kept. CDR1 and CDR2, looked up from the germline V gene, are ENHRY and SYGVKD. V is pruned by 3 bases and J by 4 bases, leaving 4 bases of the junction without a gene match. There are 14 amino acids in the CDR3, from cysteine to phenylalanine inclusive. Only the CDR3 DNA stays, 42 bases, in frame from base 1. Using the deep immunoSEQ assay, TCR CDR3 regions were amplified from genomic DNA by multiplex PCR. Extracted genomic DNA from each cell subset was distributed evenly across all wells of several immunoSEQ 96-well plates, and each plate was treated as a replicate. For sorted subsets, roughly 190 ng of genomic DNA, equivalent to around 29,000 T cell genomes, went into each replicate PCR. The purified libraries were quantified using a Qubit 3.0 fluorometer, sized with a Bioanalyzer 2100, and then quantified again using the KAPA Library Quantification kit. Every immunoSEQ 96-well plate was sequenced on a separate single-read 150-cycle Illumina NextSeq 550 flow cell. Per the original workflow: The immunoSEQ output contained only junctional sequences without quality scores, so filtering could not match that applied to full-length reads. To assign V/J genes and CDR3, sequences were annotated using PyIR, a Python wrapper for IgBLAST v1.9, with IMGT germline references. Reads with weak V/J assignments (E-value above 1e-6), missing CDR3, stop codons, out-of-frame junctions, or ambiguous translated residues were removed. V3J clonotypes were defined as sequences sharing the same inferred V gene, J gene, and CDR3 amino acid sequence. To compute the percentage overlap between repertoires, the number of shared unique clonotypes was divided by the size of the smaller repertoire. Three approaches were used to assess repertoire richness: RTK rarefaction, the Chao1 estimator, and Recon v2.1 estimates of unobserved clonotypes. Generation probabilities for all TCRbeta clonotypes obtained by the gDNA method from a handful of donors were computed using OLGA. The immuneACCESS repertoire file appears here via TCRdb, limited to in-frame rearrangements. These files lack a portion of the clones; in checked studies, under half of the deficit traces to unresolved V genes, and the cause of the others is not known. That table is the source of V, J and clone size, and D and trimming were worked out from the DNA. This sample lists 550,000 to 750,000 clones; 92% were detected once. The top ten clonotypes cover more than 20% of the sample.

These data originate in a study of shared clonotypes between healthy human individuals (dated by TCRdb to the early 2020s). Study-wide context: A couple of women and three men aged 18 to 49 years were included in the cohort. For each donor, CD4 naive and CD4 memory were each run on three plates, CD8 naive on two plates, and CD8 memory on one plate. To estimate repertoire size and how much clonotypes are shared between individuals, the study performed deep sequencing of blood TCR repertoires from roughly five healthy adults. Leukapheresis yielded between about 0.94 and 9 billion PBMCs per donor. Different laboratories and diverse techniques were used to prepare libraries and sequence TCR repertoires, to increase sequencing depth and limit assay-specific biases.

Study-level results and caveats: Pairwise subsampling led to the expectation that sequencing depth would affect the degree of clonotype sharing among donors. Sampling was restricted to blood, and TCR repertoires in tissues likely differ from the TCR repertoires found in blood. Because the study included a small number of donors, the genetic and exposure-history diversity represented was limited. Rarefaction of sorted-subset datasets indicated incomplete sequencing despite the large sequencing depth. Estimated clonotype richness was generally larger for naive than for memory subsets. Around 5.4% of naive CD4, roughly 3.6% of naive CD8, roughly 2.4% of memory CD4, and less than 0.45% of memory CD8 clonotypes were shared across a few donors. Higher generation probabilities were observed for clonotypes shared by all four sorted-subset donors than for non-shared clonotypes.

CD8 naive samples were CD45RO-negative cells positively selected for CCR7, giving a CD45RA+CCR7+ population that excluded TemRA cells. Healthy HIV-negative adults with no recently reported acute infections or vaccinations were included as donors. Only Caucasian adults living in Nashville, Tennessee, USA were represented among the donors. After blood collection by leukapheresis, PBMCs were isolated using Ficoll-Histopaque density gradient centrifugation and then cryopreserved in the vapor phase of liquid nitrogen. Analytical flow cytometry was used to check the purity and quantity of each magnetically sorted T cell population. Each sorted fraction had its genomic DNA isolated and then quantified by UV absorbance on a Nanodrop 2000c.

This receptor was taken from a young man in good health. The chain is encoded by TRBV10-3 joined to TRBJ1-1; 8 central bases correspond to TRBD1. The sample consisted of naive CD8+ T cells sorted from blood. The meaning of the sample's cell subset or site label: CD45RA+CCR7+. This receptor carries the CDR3 CAISEQGGGTEAFF. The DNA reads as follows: TGTGCCATCAGTGAACAGGGGGGAGGCACTGAAGCTTTCTTT.